This is a list of T cell receptor beta chains from one sample in a study of graft-versus-host responses after intestinal transplantation. For these receptors, no antigen is known. This table comes from immunoSEQ multiplex PCR, and its TCRdb copy is limited to in-frame clones, with some not included. The profile shows about 85,000 clones, around 84% of them singletons. The specimen was unstimulated CD4+ T cells sorted from spleen or lymph node cells, collected before intestinal transplant. The receptors here all came from a human donor who received an intestinal transplant. Each CDR3 is given with its conserved first and last residue. The D gene is left open where the match is weak. The size entry is marked missing in some rows and otherwise reads once, few, many or a size class.

V	J	size	length	D	DNA	CDR3
TRBV28	TRBJ1-6	-	13	-	TGTGCCAGCAGACTGGGGGAGGTTTCACCCCTCCACTTT	CASRLGEVSPLHF
TRBV6-1	TRBJ1-2	few	15	TRBD1	TGTGCCAGCAGTGGAACGGGACAGGGGGCGCATGGCTACACCTTC	CASSGTGQGAHGYTF
TRBV15	TRBJ1-4	-	16	-	TGTGCCACCAGCAGGGGGGACACTGTAATGGATGAAAAACTGTTTTTT	CATSRGDTVMDEKLFF
TRBV28	TRBJ1-2	-	14	-	TGTGCCGGTGTCCGTGGGGGCAGCAACTATGGCTACACCTTC	CAGVRGGSNYGYTF
TRBV5-1	TRBJ2-5	-	15	TRBD2	TGCGCCAGCAGCTTGACCGGGACTAGCGGGAGGGCCATGTACTTC	CASSLTGTSGRAMYF
TRBV7-2	TRBJ1-1	-	14	-	TGTGCCAGCAGCTTAGATCGAGCGAACACTGAAGCTTTCTTT	CASSLDRANTEAFF
TRBV19	TRBJ2-7	-	14	TRBD1	TGTGCCAGTAGGCGGGGGACAGGGTCGGTCGAGCAGTACTTC	CASRRGTGSVEQYF
TRBV30	TRBJ1-6	-	14	TRBD1	TGTGCCTGGGGCACAGGGGATTATAATTCACCCCTCCACTTT	CAWGTGDYNSPLHF
TRBV25-1	TRBJ2-3	-	15	TRBD1	TGTGCCAGCAGTGAATATAGGGGGCGTGCAGATACGCAGTATTTT	CASSEYRGRADTQYF
TRBV27	TRBJ2-7	-	14	TRBD2	TGTGCCAAGACTAGCGGGGGGTGTTCCTACGAGCAGTACTTC	CAKTSGGCSYEQYF
TRBV2	TRBJ1-1	-	17	-	TGTGCCAGCAGTGGGCGAGTAATGGGCAGAGTCGGCACTGAAGCTTTCTTT	CASSGRVMGRVGTEAFF
TRBV6-5	TRBJ2-4	few	14	-	TGTGCCAGCAGTTACTCGGCCCAGGTTGCCATTCAGTACTTC	CASSYSAQVAIQYF
TRBV6-6	TRBJ2-3	few	14	TRBD2	TGTGCCTCTAAGGCGGGAGGGACATCAGATACGCAGTATTTT	CASKAGGTSDTQYF
TRBV11-1	TRBJ2-2	-	16	-	TGTGCCAGCAGCTTAGATGAGACTACAAACACCGGGGAGCTGTTTTTT	CASSLDETTNTGELFF
TRBV27	TRBJ2-3	once	15	TRBD2	TGTGCCAGCAGTTTCCGGGGGGGCCGGGCAGATACGCAGTATTTT	CASSFRGGRADTQYF
TRBV6-5	TRBJ1-5	-	15	-	TGTGCCAGCAGTTCCACAGCTGTGAGCAATCAGCCCCAGCATTTT	CASSSTAVSNQPQHF
TRBV10-3	TRBJ1-1	-	15	-	TGTGCCATCAGTGAGTCACGGTCGGGATCGGCTGAAGCTTTCTTT	CAISESRSGSAEAFF
TRBV9	TRBJ2-2	once	13	-	TGTGCCAGCAGCGTAGTCAGGACCGGGGAGCTGTTTTTT	CASSVVRTGELFF
TRBV19	TRBJ1-5	-	14	-	TGTGCCAGTAGTTTCACAGGGAGGGAGCAGCCCCAGCATTTT	CASSFTGREQPQHF
TRBV19	TRBJ1-3	-	13	-	TGTGCCAGTGGCCGCCGCTCTGGAAACACCATATATTTT	CASGRRSGNTIYF
TRBV9	TRBJ2-5	-	15	TRBD2	TGTGCCAGCAGCGTAGTCGGCGGGAGCGGAGAGACCCAGTACTTC	CASSVVGGSGETQYF
TRBV2	TRBJ2-7	-	13	-	TGTGCCAGCAGTCGCATAGGGGCCTACGAGCAGTACTTC	CASSRIGAYEQYF
TRBV6-4	TRBJ1-2	-	15	-	TGTGCCAGCAGTGAAGGGACAAGTGGAAGGAGCGGCTACACCTTC	CASSEGTSGRSGYTF
TRBV30	TRBJ1-5	-	14	-	TGTGCCTGGAGTCCAGGGGTTGGAAATCAGCCCCAGCATTTT	CAWSPGVGNQPQHF
TRBV18	TRBJ2-5	-	15	TRBD1	TGTGCCAGCTCACTACTGACAGGGGGGTTAGAGACCCAGTACTTC	CASSLLTGGLETQYF
TRBV6-5	TRBJ2-5	-	12	TRBD2	TGTGCCACGAAAACCGGGGGGGAGACCCAGTACTTC	CATKTGGETQYF
TRBV29-1	TRBJ1-4	few	14	-	TGCAGCGTTGCGGAGGGTCCAACTAATGAAAAACTGTTTTTT	CSVAEGPTNEKLFF
TRBV5-1	TRBJ1-2	-	13	TRBD1	TGCGCCAGCAGCCGAGGGACAGGGGATGGCTACACCTTC	CASSRGTGDGYTF
TRBV11-2	TRBJ1-5	-	15	-	TGTGCCAGCAGCTTAGGCGGGCGTATTAATCAGCCCCAGCATTTT	CASSLGGRINQPQHF
TRBV20-1	TRBJ2-5	-	11	TRBD1	TGCAGTGCTAGAGCCGGACAGGCCAAGTACTTC	CSARAGQAKYF
TRBV6-5	TRBJ2-2	-	15	TRBD1	TGTGCCAGCAGCCGAGACAGGGCGAACACCGGGGAGCTGTTTTTT	CASSRDRANTGELFF
TRBV9	TRBJ2-6	few	15	TRBD2	TGTGCCAGCAGCGTTAGCGGGTCTGGGGCCAACGTCCTGACTTTC	CASSVSGSGANVLTF
TRBV28	TRBJ1-5	-	15	-	TGTGCCAGCAGCCCCGGACAGAATAGCAATCAGCCCCAGCATTTT	CASSPGQNSNQPQHF
TRBV28	TRBJ1-4	-	12	TRBD1	TGTGCCCTATCAGGGGGAGATGAAAAACTGTTTTTT	CALSGGDEKLFF
TRBV7-8	TRBJ2-7	-	17	-	TGTGCCAGCAGCTTACCGAGCCGGTACAGTCCTACTTGGGAGCAGTACTTC	CASSLPSRYSPTWEQYF
TRBV10-3	TRBJ1-2	-	13	-	TGTGCCACAGCTAGGGAGGGTAACTATGGCTACACCTTC	CATAREGNYGYTF
TRBV13	TRBJ2-5	once	16	TRBD2	TGTGCCAGCAGCTTTGGGAGCGGGGGGGCCCTAGAGACCCAGTACTTC	CASSFGSGGALETQYF
TRBV5-1	TRBJ2-7	-	14	-	TGCGCCAGCAGCTTGGTGGCTAGCTCCTACGAGCAGTACTTC	CASSLVASSYEQYF
TRBV5-1	TRBJ2-1	-	15	-	TGCGCCAGCAGCTTGGGGCCCCTAGCGATCGGTGAGCAGTTCTTC	CASSLGPLAIGEQFF
TRBV4-1	TRBJ2-4	-	17	TRBD2	TGCGCCAGCAGCCCGGGACTAGCGGGAAGGGAGGAAAACATTCAGTACTTC	CASSPGLAGREENIQYF
TRBV7-9	TRBJ2-7	-	15	-	TGTGCCAGCAGCCAGGACTACCCCCTCCTCTACGAGCAGTACTTC	CASSQDYPLLYEQYF
TRBV2	TRBJ2-1	-	13	-	TGTGCCAGCATGGCGGGCTCCTACAATGAGCAGTTCTTC	CASMAGSYNEQFF